A few counts support the clone carrying this TCR beta chain. Its cognate antigen is unknown. At one end, the junction sequence differs from germline, possibly due to a read error. The source of the sample is a study of blood T cells in healthy people across ages. About the research overall: About one barcoded beta molecule per two T cells was the capture yield of template switching.

Germline CDR1 SGHTA, CDR2 FQGNSA. The CDR3 has 14 amino acids. Study findings and constraints: As age increased, TCR beta diversity per million T cells fell in a roughly linear fashion.

Primed by a sample-barcoded 5' primer and a J-beta primer mix, a second PCR proceeded for 7 to 11 cycles. TCRdb reanalysed the 5' RACE reads using MiXCR and keeps one entry per CDR3 protein. The repertoire holds 1,800,000 or so distinct CDR3 sequences, with about 39% as singletons. All donors came from Russia, were Caucasian and healthy, and spanned ages about 6 to 100. PBMCs numbering at least 7 million were isolated per sample. Input material: blood. This receptor was identified in a human donor in good health. The chain couples TRBV7-2 to TRBJ2-7, with 9 bases fitting TRBD2. DNA of the CDR3: TGCGCCAGCAGCTTTAGCGGGGGAAACTACGAGCAGTACTTC. It yields the protein CASSFSGGNYEQYF.